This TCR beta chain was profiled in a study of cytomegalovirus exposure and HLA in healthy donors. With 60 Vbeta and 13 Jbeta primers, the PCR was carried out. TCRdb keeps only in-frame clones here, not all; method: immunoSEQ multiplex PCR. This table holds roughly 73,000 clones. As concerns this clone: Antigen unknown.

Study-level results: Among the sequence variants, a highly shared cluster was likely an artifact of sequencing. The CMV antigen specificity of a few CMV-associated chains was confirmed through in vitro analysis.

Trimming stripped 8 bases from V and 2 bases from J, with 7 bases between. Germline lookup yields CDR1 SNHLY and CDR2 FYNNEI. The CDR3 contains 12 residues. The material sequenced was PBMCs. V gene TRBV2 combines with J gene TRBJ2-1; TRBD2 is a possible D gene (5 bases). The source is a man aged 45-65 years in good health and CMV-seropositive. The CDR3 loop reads CASERTYNEQFF. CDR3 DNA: TGTGCCAGCGAGCGGACCTACAATGAGCAGTTCTTC.